This note documents a single T cell receptor beta chain sequence. The record originates from a study of blood T cell repertoires in COVID-19. Across roughly 25 US areas, participants ranged in age from 18 to 89 years. Participant-reported clinical history was the basis for cohort assignment. Assay: immunoSEQ multiplex PCR; the TCRdb copy retains only in-frame clones and omits some. The profile shows around 400,000 clones, roughly 84% of them singletons. This CDR3 contains 14 residues. V was trimmed by 4 bases and J by 11 bases, leaving 17 bases between them. The germline V gene encodes CDR1 LGHDT and CDR2 YNNKEL (reference sequence).

The specimen was PBMCs or T cells enriched from blood (not recorded which). The clonotype comes from a young woman who had been exposed to COVID-19. The chain couples TRBV3-1 (or the pseudogene TRBV3-2) to TRBJ2-2; tentative D call: TRBD2 (5 bases). The CDR3 DNA reads as TGTGCCAGCAGCCGAGGTAGCGACCTGCGCGAGCTGTTTTTT. Amino acid sequence: CASSRGSDLRELFF.